This is a list of T cell receptor beta chains from one sample in a study of lymphopenia after photon versus proton radiotherapy. Data came from immunoSEQ multiplex PCR; TCRdb stores just in-frame clones and leaves some out. The repertoire holds some 64,000 clones, around 90% seen once, with 9.5% to 15% in the top ten. Sample: peripheral blood, taken from a patient treated with proton-based radiotherapy. These receptors originate from a man aged 80 or over with esophageal cancer. The CDR3 runs from the conserved cysteine through the conserved F or W. Each record gives: V gene, D gene, J gene, CDR3 length, clone size, CDR3 protein, CDR3 DNA. The D gene is left open where the match is weak. Some rows mark clone size as missing; the rest say once, few, many or name a class of expanded clone.

v_gene: TRBV4-2
d_gene: -
j_gene: TRBJ1-6
len: 17
abundance: few
CDR3aa: CASSRGEAVSYNSPLHF
CDR3nt: TGTGCCAGCAGCCGAGGAGAAGCGGTGTCCTATAATTCACCCCTCCACTTT

v_gene: TRBV16
d_gene: TRBD1
j_gene: TRBJ1-5
len: 14
abundance: -
CDR3aa: CASSQDRPPQPQHF
CDR3nt: TGTGCCAGCAGCCAGGACAGGCCCCCGCAGCCCCAGCATTTT

v_gene: TRBV6-1
d_gene: -
j_gene: TRBJ2-6
len: 15
abundance: -
CDR3aa: CASRPTEPGANVLTF
CDR3nt: TGTGCCAGCAGGCCCACGGAGCCTGGGGCCAACGTCCTGACTTTC

v_gene: TRBV21-1
d_gene: -
j_gene: TRBJ1-4
len: 14
abundance: -
CDR3aa: CASSRRDRVEKLFF
CDR3nt: TGTGCCAGCAGCCGCCGGGACAGGGTTGAAAAACTGTTTTTT

v_gene: TRBV5-6
d_gene: -
j_gene: TRBJ1-3
len: 16
abundance: -
CDR3aa: CASSFWTDPSGNTIYF
CDR3nt: TGTGCCAGCAGCTTTTGGACGGATCCCTCTGGAAACACCATATATTTT

v_gene: TRBV7-2
d_gene: -
j_gene: TRBJ1-2
len: 15
abundance: once
CDR3aa: CASSLAASGGHGYTF
CDR3nt: TGTGCCAGCAGCTTAGCGGCCTCGGGAGGGCATGGCTACACCTTC

v_gene: TRBV5-1
d_gene: -
j_gene: TRBJ2-5
len: 13
abundance: once
CDR3aa: CASSLGHLETQYF
CDR3nt: TGCGCCAGCAGCTTGGGCCATCTGGAGACCCAGTACTTC

v_gene: TRBV11-2
d_gene: TRBD2
j_gene: TRBJ2-5
len: 17
abundance: -
CDR3aa: CASSLGLAGVIQETQYF
CDR3nt: TGTGCCAGCAGCTTAGGACTAGCGGGTGTGATCCAAGAGACCCAGTACTTC

v_gene: TRBV30
d_gene: -
j_gene: TRBJ1-5
len: 14
abundance: -
CDR3aa: CAWGQTIVGQPQHF
CDR3nt: TGTGCCTGGGGTCAGACGATTGTGGGCCAGCCCCAGCATTTT

v_gene: TRBV30
d_gene: TRBD1
j_gene: TRBJ2-5
len: 16
abundance: -
CDR3aa: CAWSAGWGQGQETQYF
CDR3nt: TGTGCCTGGAGCGCCGGTTGGGGACAGGGCCAAGAGACCCAGTACTTC

v_gene: TRBV4-1
d_gene: -
j_gene: TRBJ1-3
len: 15
abundance: -
CDR3aa: CASSQAGYSGNTIYF
CDR3nt: TGCGCCAGCAGCCAAGCAGGCTACTCTGGAAACACCATATATTTT

v_gene: TRBV7-2
d_gene: -
j_gene: TRBJ2-5
len: 13
abundance: -
CDR3aa: CASSSSAQETQYF
CDR3nt: TGTGCCAGCAGCTCCTCGGCGCAAGAGACCCAGTACTTC

v_gene: TRBV11-3
d_gene: -
j_gene: TRBJ2-3
len: 15
abundance: -
CDR3aa: CASSPRRGNTDTQYF
CDR3nt: TGTGCCAGCAGCCCCCGGAGGGGAAACACAGATACGCAGTATTTT

v_gene: TRBV7-7
d_gene: -
j_gene: TRBJ2-5
len: 16
abundance: few
CDR3aa: CASSALGGPPAETQYF
CDR3nt: TGTGCTAGCAGCGCCCTAGGAGGACCCCCGGCGGAGACCCAGTACTTC

v_gene: TRBV9
d_gene: TRBD1
j_gene: TRBJ2-3
len: 15
abundance: -
CDR3aa: CASSLNRGRRDTQYF
CDR3nt: TGTGCCAGCAGCCTAAACAGGGGGCGAAGAGATACGCAGTATTTT

v_gene: TRBV10-3
d_gene: TRBD1
j_gene: TRBJ2-5
len: 14
abundance: once
CDR3aa: CAITGGTGNGEQYF
CDR3nt: TGTGCCATCACCGGAGGGACAGGGAACGGAGAGCAGTACTTC

v_gene: TRBV5-6
d_gene: -
j_gene: TRBJ2-7
len: 13
abundance: -
CDR3aa: CASSLGQSYEQYF
CDR3nt: TGTGCCAGCAGCTTGGGACAGTCCTACGAGCAGTACTTC

v_gene: TRBV30
d_gene: -
j_gene: TRBJ1-1
len: 13
abundance: -
CDR3aa: CAWTGGANTEAFF
CDR3nt: TGTGCCTGGACCGGGGGGGCGAACACTGAAGCTTTCTTT

v_gene: TRBV7-2
d_gene: -
j_gene: TRBJ1-2
len: 13
abundance: -
CDR3aa: CASSLGVNYGYTF
CDR3nt: TGTGCCAGCAGCCTTGGGGTCAACTATGGCTACACCTTC

v_gene: TRBV4-3
d_gene: -
j_gene: TRBJ2-7
len: 15
abundance: -
CDR3aa: CASSQEFDGTYEQYF
CDR3nt: TGCGCCAGCAGCCAAGAGTTTGACGGAACCTACGAGCAGTACTTC

v_gene: TRBV2
d_gene: TRBD1
j_gene: TRBJ1-2
len: 13
abundance: -
CDR3aa: CASSERGGGGYTF
CDR3nt: TGTGCCAGCAGTGAAAGAGGGGGCGGAGGCTACACCTTC

v_gene: TRBV5-4
d_gene: TRBD1
j_gene: TRBJ2-1
len: 15
abundance: -
CDR3aa: CAFQTGTGSYNEQFF
CDR3nt: TGTGCCTTTCAAACCGGGACAGGGTCCTACAATGAGCAGTTCTTC

v_gene: TRBV5-1
d_gene: TRBD2
j_gene: TRBJ2-2
len: 16
abundance: -
CDR3aa: CASSLTSVGNTGELFF
CDR3nt: TGCGCCAGCAGCTTGACTAGCGTTGGAAACACCGGGGAGCTGTTTTTT

v_gene: TRBV5-5
d_gene: -
j_gene: TRBJ2-2
len: 16
abundance: -
CDR3aa: CASSLEQAKNTGELFF
CDR3nt: TGTGCCAGCAGCTTGGAACAGGCTAAGAACACCGGGGAGCTGTTTTTT

v_gene: TRBV11-2
d_gene: -
j_gene: TRBJ2-3
len: 14
abundance: -
CDR3aa: CASSSARSGTFRNF
CDR3nt: TGTGCCAGCAGCTCAGCCAGGTCAGGGACATTCCGCAACTTT

v_gene: TRBV7-9
d_gene: -
j_gene: TRBJ2-2
len: 13
abundance: few
CDR3aa: CASSLGQIRELFF
CDR3nt: TGTGCCAGCAGCCTTGGACAGATCCGGGAGCTGTTTTTT

v_gene: TRBV5-1
d_gene: -
j_gene: TRBJ1-6
len: 12
abundance: -
CDR3aa: CASSPGASPLHF
CDR3nt: TGCGCCAGCAGCCCGGGGGCCTCACCCCTCCACTTT

v_gene: TRBV5-1
d_gene: -
j_gene: TRBJ2-1
len: 14
abundance: -
CDR3aa: CASSEGPSYNEQFF
CDR3nt: TGCGCCAGCAGCGAGGGCCCTTCCTACAATGAGCAGTTCTTC

v_gene: TRBV7-2
d_gene: -
j_gene: TRBJ2-7
len: 15
abundance: -
CDR3aa: CASSRTLGTSYEQYF
CDR3nt: TGTGCCAGCAGCCGGACGCTAGGGACATCCTACGAGCAGTACTTC

v_gene: TRBV6-5
d_gene: TRBD1
j_gene: TRBJ2-5
len: 13
abundance: -
CDR3aa: CASSIHRGREQYF
CDR3nt: TGTGCCAGCAGTATACACAGGGGGCGGGAGCAGTACTTC

v_gene: TRBV6-6
d_gene: -
j_gene: TRBJ2-3
len: 15
abundance: -
CDR3aa: CASSPGGQHTDTQYF
CDR3nt: TGTGCCAGCAGTCCCGGGGGGCAGCACACAGATACGCAGTATTTT

v_gene: TRBV19
d_gene: -
j_gene: TRBJ1-2
len: 10
abundance: -
CDR3aa: CASSMDGYTF
CDR3nt: TGTGCCAGTAGTATGGATGGCTACACCTTC

v_gene: TRBV11-2
d_gene: -
j_gene: TRBJ2-7
len: 12
abundance: -
CDR3aa: CASSRGEREQYF
CDR3nt: TGTGCCAGCAGTAGAGGGGAGCGCGAGCAGTACTTC

v_gene: TRBV6-6
d_gene: -
j_gene: TRBJ2-7
len: 13
abundance: once
CDR3aa: CASSHGSGYEQYF
CDR3nt: TGTGCCAGCAGTCACGGGAGCGGCTACGAGCAGTACTTC

v_gene: TRBV4-2
d_gene: TRBD1
j_gene: TRBJ2-7
len: 16
abundance: medium-sized
CDR3aa: CASSTGGDRVVYEQYF
CDR3nt: TGTGCCAGCAGCACAGGAGGGGACAGGGTGGTCTACGAGCAGTACTTC

v_gene: TRBV19
d_gene: TRBD1
j_gene: TRBJ2-7
len: 15
abundance: -
CDR3aa: CASSIGAGGPYEQYF
CDR3nt: TGTGCCAGTAGTATAGGAGCAGGGGGTCCATACGAGCAGTACTTC

v_gene: TRBV10-3
d_gene: -
j_gene: TRBJ1-2
len: 13
abundance: -
CDR3aa: CAISGNPAGGYTF
CDR3nt: TGTGCCATCAGTGGGAATCCAGCTGGTGGCTACACCTTC

v_gene: TRBV6-6
d_gene: -
j_gene: TRBJ1-2
len: 13
abundance: -
CDR3aa: CASSYGPNYGYTF
CDR3nt: TGTGCCAGCAGTTACGGGCCAAACTATGGCTACACCTTC

v_gene: TRBV5-4
d_gene: -
j_gene: TRBJ1-2
len: 15
abundance: -
CDR3aa: CASRPSGLISSGYTF
CDR3nt: TGTGCCAGCAGGCCTAGCGGGCTTATTAGTTCTGGCTACACCTTC

v_gene: TRBV11-2
d_gene: -
j_gene: TRBJ1-1
len: 14
abundance: -
CDR3aa: CASSFSDGGTEAFF
CDR3nt: TGTGCCAGCAGCTTCTCGGACGGCGGCACTGAAGCTTTCTTT